This is a list of T cell receptor beta chains from one sample in a study of blood T cell repertoires in COVID-19. The assay was immunoSEQ multiplex PCR, and TCRdb's table has in-frame clones only and misses some. The table lists 130,000 to 150,000 clones, less than 80% of them singletons. Sequencing used peripheral blood. All receptors come from a man in his sixties with acute or convalescent COVID-19. Both conserved end residues are part of each CDR3. D genes are given only for firm matches. The listing skips clone size in some rows; elsewhere it reads once, few, many or a size class.

V,size,length,D,J,CDR3,DNA
TRBV7-8,NA,16,NA,TRBJ2-7,CASSKEHPLDSYEQYF,TGTGCCAGCAGCAAAGAACATCCACTAGACTCCTACGAGCAGTACTTC
TRBV7-7,NA,16,TRBD2,TRBJ2-5,CASSLSSGSIQETQYF,TGTGCTAGCAGCTTAAGTAGCGGGAGTATCCAAGAGACCCAGTACTTC
TRBV4-2,NA,15,TRBD2,TRBJ2-7,CASSASSGSGDEQYF,TGTGCCAGCAGCGCAAGTAGCGGGAGTGGGGACGAGCAGTACTTC
TRBV7-9,NA,13,NA,TRBJ1-4,CASRATGEEKLFF,TGTGCCAGCAGGGCTACGGGGGAGGAAAAACTGTTTTTT
TRBV19,NA,13,NA,TRBJ2-2,CASSSGNTGELFF,TGTGCCAGTAGTTCAGGGAACACCGGGGAGCTGTTTTTT
TRBV9,NA,14,TRBD1,TRBJ1-1,CASSVGTGHTEAFF,TGTGCCAGCAGCGTAGGGACAGGTCACACTGAAGCTTTCTTT
TRBV6-5,NA,15,NA,TRBJ1-1,CASSFPLTERAEAFF,TGTGCCAGCAGTTTCCCTCTGACGGAGAGGGCTGAAGCTTTCTTT
TRBV9,NA,13,NA,TRBJ2-2,CASSVGGPGELFF,TGTGCCAGCAGCGTAGGGGGCCCCGGGGAGCTGTTTTTT
TRBV7-2,NA,14,TRBD1,TRBJ1-2,CASSRGQEAYGYTF,TGTGCCAGCAGCCGCGGACAGGAGGCGTATGGCTACACCTTC
TRBV5-1,NA,14,NA,TRBJ2-1,CASSLAAANNEQFF,TGCGCCAGCAGCTTGGCGGCAGCGAACAATGAGCAGTTCTTC
TRBV28,NA,17,TRBD2,TRBJ2-2,CASSLTVGREVAGELFF,TGTGCCAGCAGTTTAACGGTGGGGCGGGAGGTCGCCGGGGAGCTGTTTTTT
TRBV19,NA,14,NA,TRBJ1-2,CASSIGTGPYGYTF,TGTGCCAGTAGTATCGGAACAGGGCCCTATGGCTACACCTTC
TRBV11-2,NA,19,TRBD1,TRBJ2-3,CASSPRTGVRRGSTDTQYF,TGTGCCAGCAGCCCCCGGACAGGGGTGAGGCGGGGCAGCACAGATACGCAGTATTTT
TRBV6-2/TRBV6-3,NA,13,NA,TRBJ1-2,CASSPDNAYGYTF,TGTGCCAGCAGCCCCGACAACGCCTATGGCTACACCTTC
TRBV4-3,NA,14,TRBD1,TRBJ2-1,CASSQAPTGGEQFF,TGCGCCAGCAGCCAAGCCCCCACAGGGGGAGAGCAGTTCTTC
TRBV30,NA,13,NA,TRBJ2-5,CAWSVARTETQYF,TGTGCCTGGAGTGTGGCCAGAACAGAGACCCAGTACTTC
TRBV27,NA,14,NA,TRBJ1-2,CASSLEGSLYGYTF,TGTGCCAGCAGTTTAGAGGGCAGCCTCTATGGCTACACCTTC
TRBV28,NA,17,NA,TRBJ1-5,CASSPPVGSLLDQPQHF,TGTGCCAGCAGTCCCCCAGTAGGGAGCCTACTTGATCAGCCCCAGCATTTT
TRBV4-2,NA,15,NA,TRBJ2-1,CASSQVWGPINEQFF,TGTGCCAGCAGCCAAGTTTGGGGGCCGATCAATGAGCAGTTCTTC
TRBV6-5,NA,15,NA,TRBJ1-3,CASSYLGGAGNTIYF,TGTGCCAGCAGTTATTTGGGGGGTGCTGGAAACACCATATATTTT
TRBV9,NA,15,NA,TRBJ2-6,CASTRDSTGANVLTF,TGTGCCAGCACCCGAGACAGTACTGGGGCCAACGTCCTGACTTTC
TRBV29-1,NA,13,NA,TRBJ1-6,CSYRQEINSPLHF,TGCAGCTATAGACAGGAGATTAATTCACCCCTCCACTTT
TRBV28,few,12,NA,TRBJ1-6,CASSRGFSPLHF,TGTGCCAGCAGCAGGGGTTTTTCACCCCTCCACTTT
TRBV7-9,NA,15,TRBD1,TRBJ2-1,CASSWTGGSYNEQFF,TGTGCCAGCAGCTGGACAGGGGGCTCCTACAATGAGCAGTTCTTC
TRBV27,NA,17,TRBD2,TRBJ2-7,CASSPHRSSGSLREQYF,TGTGCCAGCAGCCCACACCGTTCTAGCGGGAGCCTGAGGGAGCAGTACTTC